The rows below give T cell receptor beta chains drawn from one sample of a study of T cell repertoires in cytomegalovirus infection. One entry per CDR3 protein, called by TCRdb with MiXCR from the reads. Of some 350,000 distinct CDR3 sequences listed, roughly 34% were seen once; the top ten hold 13%. No antigen has been assigned to these receptors. The source material was cultured PBMCs, sampled from culture after CMV antigen stimulation. All receptors come from a human donor in good health (CMV status not recorded). Some clones in this sample may be carry-over from other donors' samples. The CDR3 runs from the conserved cysteine through the conserved F or W. Fields, in order: clone size, J gene, V gene, D gene, CDR3 DNA, CDR3 protein. A D gene is named only where the DNA matches it firmly. Rows give clone size only sometimes, using once, few, many, or a class for an expanded clone.

>few|TRBJ2-1|TRBV7-8|TRBD2
TGTGCCAGCAGTTCAATAGCGGGAGGGCCTCCGGATGAGCAGTTCTTC
CASSSIAGGPPDEQFF
>many|TRBJ2-3|TRBV7-2|TRBD2
TGTGCCAGCAGTAAGAGGGGAGCGGGAGGTTCGATAGATACGCAGTATTTT
CASSKRGAGGSIDTQYF
>.|TRBJ2-5|TRBV7-9|.
TGTGCCAGCAGCTTAGTGACAGGACAAGAGACCCAGTACTTC
CASSLVTGQETQYF
>.|TRBJ1-5|TRBV28|.
TGTGCCAGCAGCCTGTCGTTGCCCCCTGCCCAGCATTTT
CASSLSLPPAQHF
>.|TRBJ2-2|TRBV6-6|TRBD2
TGTGCCAGCAGTCAAAATATTCTGGGCGGGAGGGCCGGGGAGCTGTTTTTT
CASSQNILGGRAGELFF
>.|TRBJ2-5|TRBV7-8|.
TGTGCCAGCAGCTCATCCGTTGGGAGGCCACAAGAGACCCAGTACTTC
CASSSSVGRPQETQYF
>.|TRBJ2-1|TRBV4-1|.
TGCGCCAGCAGCCAAGGGACTCCCCTTAATGAGCAGTTCTTC
CASSQGTPLNEQFF
>.|TRBJ1-5|TRBV12-5|.
TGTGCTAGTGGCCCACAGGGTGGGGAGGATCAGCCCCAGCATTTT
CASGPQGGEDQPQHF
>few|TRBJ1-2|TRBV14|.
TGTGCCAGCAGCCAAGATCATCCCGGGAACGGCTACACCTTC
CASSQDHPGNGYTF
>.|TRBJ2-1|TRBV12-3/TRBV12-4|TRBD2
TGTGCCAGCAGTTTAGCGGGGCGCGGGAGGGCCTTTAATGAGCAGTTCTTC
CASSLAGRGRAFNEQFF
>.|TRBJ2-5|TRBV6-5|TRBD1
TGTGCCAGCAGCCGAGCCCTTCAGGGACAGGGTGGAGAGACCCAGTACTTC
CASSRALQGQGGETQYF
>.|TRBJ1-2|TRBV12-3/TRBV12-4|.
TGTGCCACCCGGAAGTCGGCCTCTAACTATGGCTACACCTTC
CATRKSASNYGYTF
>few|TRBJ2-7|TRBV10-3|TRBD1
TGTGCCATCAGTGAGTCGGGACAGGGGATTTACGAGCAGTACTTC
CAISESGQGIYEQYF
>few|TRBJ1-1|TRBV12-3/TRBV12-4|.
TGTGCCAGCAGTTTCGGCCAGCTGATGAACACTGAAGCTTTCTTT
CASSFGQLMNTEAFF
>few|TRBJ2-1|TRBV7-9|TRBD2
TGTGCCAGCGTGTGGCTAGCGGGAGACAATGAGCAGTTCTTC
CASVWLAGDNEQFF
>.|TRBJ2-3|TRBV6-5|TRBD1
TGTGCCAGCAGTCCCCTCACAGGGGTAGAGTCAGATACGCAGTATTTT
CASSPLTGVESDTQYF
>.|TRBJ2-7|TRBV28|TRBD1
TGTGCCAGCAGTTTAGCAGACAGGGAATCCGAGCAGTACTTC
CASSLADRESEQYF
>.|TRBJ2-1|TRBV7-8|TRBD2
TGTGCCAGCAACACCGGGACTAGCGTGAAGAATGAGCAGTTCTTC
CASNTGTSVKNEQFF
>.|TRBJ2-1|TRBV19|.
TGTGCCAGTAGTAGTGTGAGCAATGAGCAGTTCTTC
CASSSVSNEQFF
>few|TRBJ2-1|TRBV12-5|TRBD2
TGTGCTAGTGGTTCCTCCATAGCTAGCGGGGTCTCCTACAATGAGCAGTTCTTC
CASGSSIASGVSYNEQFF
>.|TRBJ1-3|TRBV20-1|TRBD1
TGCAGTGCTAGAAAACCTCCGGGACAGGGTAATGCTGGAAACACCATATATTTT
CSARKPPGQGNAGNTIYF
>.|TRBJ1-2|TRBV24-1|TRBD1
TGTGCCACCAGTGATCGACGACAGGGGGTAGGCTATGGCTACACCTTC
CATSDRRQGVGYGYTF
>few|TRBJ1-2|TRBV19|TRBD1
TGTGCCAGTAGTTCCCTGGACAGGGACTATGGCTACACCTTC
CASSSLDRDYGYTF
>many|TRBJ1-5|TRBV7-2|.
TGTGCCAGCAGCCCCAAAGTCCGATTGGGGTTCAATCAGCCCCAGCATTTT
CASSPKVRLGFNQPQHF
>few|TRBJ2-1|TRBV14|.
TGTGCCAGCAGACCCTTGGGTCTCGACAATGAGCAGTTCTTC
CASRPLGLDNEQFF
>few|TRBJ1-1|TRBV28|.
TGTGCCAGCAGTGCCTACCAATCTAACACTGAAGCTTTCTTT
CASSAYQSNTEAFF
>many|TRBJ2-1|TRBV7-2|TRBD2
TGTGCCAGCAGCCCCACTAGCGGGAGCCGGGGTGAGCAGTTCTTC
CASSPTSGSRGEQFF
>few|TRBJ2-1|TRBV4-3|TRBD2
TGCGCCAGCAGCCAAGATACCCCCCCGGGAGGTACTAGCCTATTATCGAATGAGCAGTTCTTC
CASSQDTPPGGTSLLSNEQFF
>.|TRBJ2-3|TRBV15|TRBD2
TGTGCCACCAGCAGAGCAGGGACTACCCCTAGCACAGATACGCAGTATTTT
CATSRAGTTPSTDTQYF
>few|TRBJ2-2|TRBV6-1|TRBD1
TGTGCCAGCAGTGAACTGGGACAGGGGGTCGGGGAGCTGTTTTTT
CASSELGQGVGELFF
>.|TRBJ2-5|TRBV4-1|.
TGCGCCAGCAGCCAAGCATATAGAAGCGGACCGAAAGAGACCCAGTACTTC
CASSQAYRSGPKETQYF
>many|TRBJ2-1|TRBV27|.
TGTGCCAGCAGTTTATGGGGTGGCAATGAGCAGTTCTTC
CASSLWGGNEQFF
>.|TRBJ2-3|TRBV20-1|TRBD2
TGCAGTGCGGCTCTAGCGGGAGGAACAGATACGCAGTATTTT
CSAALAGGTDTQYF
>.|TRBJ1-1|TRBV18|TRBD1
TGTGCCAGCTCACCAAGGACAGGAGAAGCTTTCTTT
CASSPRTGEAFF
>few|TRBJ2-1|TRBV11-2|TRBD2
TGTGCCAGCAGCGCGATAGCGGGAGGCCGCCATGAGCAGTTCTTC
CASSAIAGGRHEQFF
>many|TRBJ2-5|TRBV7-2|TRBD2
TGTGCCAGCAGCCCCCCCAACGGACTAGCGGGAGTAGAGACCCAGTACTTC
CASSPPNGLAGVETQYF
>.|TRBJ2-3|TRBV10-3|.
TGTGCCATCAGTGAAAGTTGGACGGGAGTCACAGATACGCAGTATTTT
CAISESWTGVTDTQYF
>.|TRBJ2-3|TRBV19|.
TGTGCCAGTAGTATATCACTACCAACAGATACGCAGTATTTT
CASSISLPTDTQYF
>few|TRBJ2-2|TRBV6-2/TRBV6-3|.
TGTGCCAGCAGTCTCCAAGCCGGGTCCCGGGTTACCGGGGAGCTGTTTTTT
CASSLQAGSRVTGELFF
>few|TRBJ1-4|TRBV19|TRBD1
TGTGCCAGTACTTCAACGGACAGGCCCGAAAAACTGTTTTTT
CASTSTDRPEKLFF
>.|TRBJ1-4|TRBV11-2|.
TGTGCCAGCAGCACCAGAAATTATGGAAAACTGTTTTTT
CASSTRNYGKLFF
>.|TRBJ2-7|TRBV12-5|.
TGTGCTAGTGGTTTAAGGTCTGAAGGGAAGTCCTACGAGCAGTACTTC
CASGLRSEGKSYEQYF
>.|TRBJ2-7|TRBV18|TRBD2
TGTGCCAGCTCTCCAAAGCTAGCGGGTGTCTACGAGCAGTACTTC
CASSPKLAGVYEQYF
>many|TRBJ1-1|TRBV11-3|TRBD1
TGTGCCAGCAGCTTAAGGGGACAGGGGGAAGCTTTCTTT
CASSLRGQGEAFF
>few|TRBJ2-1|TRBV4-1|TRBD2
TGCGCCAGCAGCCAAGGCTTACTAGCGGGGATCTACAATGAGCAGTTCTTC
CASSQGLLAGIYNEQFF
>.|TRBJ1-4|TRBV11-2|TRBD1
TGTGCCAGCAGTCTAGGGGGCCATACAACTAATGAAAAACTGTTTTTT
CASSLGGHTTNEKLFF